The 17 T cell receptor beta chains below were found in one sample sequenced in a study of Graves' ophthalmopathy and Graves' hyperthyroidism. Researchers took RNA transcripts and amplified TCR beta CDR3 regions from them. First-round RT-PCR with HTBI primers preceded a second-round multiplex PCR. TCRdb processed the multiplex PCR reads anew with MiXCR; each CDR3 protein has one entry. The profile shows fewer than 600,000 distinct CDR3 sequences, approximately 15% of them singletons. What was sequenced was blood. Every receptor here comes from a woman aged 25 to 45 with Graves' ophthalmopathy.

This clonotype occurred many times. The chain is built from TRBV6-1 and TRBJ2-2; D is ambiguous. Germline V CDR1 and CDR2: MNHNS, SASEGT. V lost 5 bases to trimming and J lost 7 bases, with 8 bases between them. This CDR3 has 12 residues. DNA for the CDR3: TGTGCCAGCAGTCCCCTCATCGGGGAGCTGTTTTTT. This encodes CASSPLIGELFF.

Details on this clonotype: One end of the junction does not line up with germline, which may come from a read error. The chain joins TRBV13 to TRBJ1-1; maybe TRBD1 (6 bases). From germline, CDR1 is PRHDT and CDR2 FYEKMQ (reference sequence). This CDR3 region has 15 residues. The CDR3: CASSLGGKVYAEAFF. CDR3 nucleotides: TGCGCCAGCAGCTTAGGGGGGAAGGTATACGCTGAAGCTTTCTTT. The full variable domain, completed using reference TRBV13 and TRBJ1-1, is AAGVIQSPRHLIKEKRETATLKCYPIPRHDTVYWYQQGPGQDPQFLISFYEKMQSDKGSIPDRFSAQQFSDYHSELNMSSLELGDSALYFCASSLGGKVYAEAFFGQGTRLTVV.

This clonotype was picked up many times. V usage is TRBV12-3 or TRBV12-4 and J usage is TRBJ1-2; D gene ambiguous. Trimming took off 2 bases at V and 2 bases at J, with 15 bases between the two ends. The CDR3 has 16 residues. CDR3 loop: CASSLSPGPLNYGYTF. The CDR3 coding sequence is TGTGCCAGCAGTTTATCCCCGGGCCCCCTCAACTATGGCTACACCTTC.

This clonotype was seen many times. For the CDR3, the DNA is TGTGCCAGCACCACCTTAGGGGGGTCCCACACTGAAGCTTTCTTT. It specifies CASTTLGGSHTEAFF. The chain links TRBV6-1 to TRBJ1-1; D perhaps matches TRBD1 (6 bases). Germline values: CDR1 MNHNS, CDR2 SASEGT. CDR3 length equals 15 residues. V lost 7 bases and J 3 bases, leaving 18 bases between the germline ends.

This clonotype was counted ten times or more. V is TRBV7-3 and J is TRBJ2-5; unclear D gene. Trimming pared 2 bases from V and 2 bases from J, leaving 12 bases between. The CDR3 loop spans 15 amino acids. Germline CDR1 and CDR2: SGHTA and FQGTGA. Written as DNA, the CDR3 is TGTGCCAGCAGCTTATCCGGGTTGGGGCAAGAGACCCAGTACTTC. Its translation: CASSLSGLGQETQYF.

Comment on this clonotype: Without the conserved terminal phenylalanine or tryptophan, this CDR3 likely stems from a read error. CDR3 sequence: CASSNLRGTSGYTY. The CDR3 bases are TGTGCCAGCAGTAATCTTCGAGGAACTTCTGGCTACACCTAC. The rearrangement joins TRBV28 to TRBJ1-2; no clear D. This CDR3 has 14 amino acids. From germline, CDR1 is MDHEN and CDR2 SYDVKM. Trimming cost V 5 bases and J 7 bases, with 17 bases left between them.

This clonotype was recorded only once. A much larger clone differs by one base, so this may be a read error. The J gene is TRBJ2-5, the V gene TRBV27, with D tentatively TRBD1 (6 bases). The CDR3 is 13 amino acids. The germline CDR1 and CDR2 sequences are MNHEY and SMNVEV (reference sequence). CDR3 sequence: CVSSRQGPKTQYF. As DNA, the CDR3 is TGTGTCAGCAGCCGCCAGGGGCCGAAGACCCAGTACTTC.

This clonotype was seen at least ten times. The chain joins TRBV6-5 to TRBJ2-7, with 7 bases lining up with TRBD1. After removal of 7 bases from V and 7 bases from J, the junction contained 7 bases not matched to a gene. CDR3 length equals 12 residues. Germline CDR1 is MNHEY and CDR2 is SVGAGI. As DNA, the CDR3 is TGTGCCAGCAACCGACAGGGTTTTGAGCAGTACTTC. It yields the protein CASNRQGFEQYF.

This clonotype occurred many times. The chain is built from TRBV9 and TRBJ2-7, with 8 bases identical to TRBD2. This CDR3 comprises 16 residues. Germline V CDR1 and CDR2: SGDLS, YYNGEE. V lost 0 bases to trimming and J lost 1 base; unmatched junction nucleotides: 6. DNA for the CDR3: TGTGCCAGCAGCGTAGGGAGCGGGAGCGGTTCCTACGAGCAGTACTTC. Protein product: CASSVGSGSGSYEQYF.

This clonotype was seen at least ten times. The rearrangement joins TRBV2 to TRBJ1-3, with D possibly TRBD1 on 6 matching bases. The V gene lost 4 bases and the J gene lost 2 bases, with 9 bases spanning the gap. The CDR3 extends over 14 amino acids. Germline CDR1 is SNHLY and CDR2 is FYNNEI. The chain's CDR3 is CASSATGAGNTIYF. For the CDR3, the DNA is TGTGCCAGCAGTGCGACAGGCGCTGGAAACACCATATATTTT.

This clonotype was counted ten times or more. The V and J genes are TRBV6-2 or TRBV6-3 and TRBJ2-2; a possible D gene is TRBD1 (6 bases). CDR1 and CDR2 from the germline V gene are MNHEY and SVGEGT. The V and J ends lost 8 bases and 4 bases respectively, with 8 bases between them. The CDR3 has 12 amino acids. DNA for the CDR3: TGTGCCAGCTACAGGGCCACCGGGGAGCTGTTTTTT. Translation: CASYRATGELFF.

This clonotype was found many times. The chain couples TRBV5-6 to TRBJ1-1, with D maybe TRBD1 (5 bases). Trimming took 4 bases from V and 1 from J, leaving 17 bases between them. There are 16 residues in the CDR3. The germline V gene encodes CDR1 SGHDT and CDR2 YYEEEE. The CDR3 is CASSPYPRGPNTEAFF. CDR3 coding DNA: TGTGCCAGCAGCCCCTACCCTCGGGGCCCGAACACTGAAGCTTTCTTT.

A word on this clonotype: A single base separates this from a much larger clone, so it may be a read error. The chain combines TRBV3-1 with TRBJ1-3; D remains unclear. Germline CDR1 is LGHDT and CDR2 is YNNKEL (reference sequence). This CDR3 is 12 amino acids long. The CDR3: CASSRPSNTICF. The CDR3 nucleotides read TGTGCCAGCAGCCGCCCTTCAAACACCATATGTTTT.

This chain links TRBV7-9 with TRBJ1-2; no clear D. V was clipped by 5 bases and J by 7 bases, with 14 bases between them. Germline V gene sequence: CDR1 SEHNR, CDR2 FQNEAQ (reference sequence). CDR3 length equals 13 residues. The CDR3, as DNA: TGTGCCAGCAGCCGTCCGGAAGGTTCTGGCTACACCTTC. Its protein product is CASSRPEGSGYTF.

This clonotype occurred once. The chain is built from TRBV7-7 and TRBJ2-5, with 7 positions matching TRBD1. The V gene's germline CDR1 is SSHAT and CDR2 FNYEAQ (reference sequence). This CDR3 comprises 12 residues. CDR3 amino acids: CARPTGRQTQYF. The CDR3 region has the DNA TGTGCTAGGCCGACAGGGCGCCAGACCCAGTACTTC.

This clonotype showed up many times. The rearrangement uses TRBV20-1 and TRBJ1-2, with a possible D match to TRBD1 (6 bases). The V and J ends lost 1 base and 2 bases respectively, with 8 bases between them. Germline loops: CDR1 DFQATT, CDR2 SNEGSKA (reference sequence). The CDR3 runs 13 residues. The CDR3 sequence: CSARAGANYGYTF. The CDR3 DNA sequence: TGCAGTGCTAGAGCAGGGGCCAACTATGGCTACACCTTC.

This clonotype came up many times. The chain has TRBV6-5 and TRBJ1-1, with 9 positions matching TRBD1. V lost 11 bases, J lost 4 bases, and 8 bases stayed unmatched. Germline CDR1 is MNHEY and CDR2 is SVGAGI. The CDR3 totals 13 residues. For the CDR3, the DNA is TGTGCCGCGAACAGGGGGCTCGGCACTGAAGCTTTCTTT. Its protein product is CAANRGLGTEAFF.